The rows below give T cell receptor beta chains drawn from one sample of a study of T cell changes during pregnancy in multiple sclerosis. Here immunoSEQ multiplex PCR was the method, and the copy in TCRdb shows in-frame clones only, minus some. The table lists some 47,000 clones, around 90% of them singletons. The specimen was peripheral blood, collected in the first trimester of pregnancy. These receptor sequences come from a female donor with multiple sclerosis, enrolled in a pregnancy study. The CDR3 runs from the conserved cysteine through the conserved F or W. A D gene is named only where the DNA matches it firmly.

D	V	length	J	DNA	CDR3
TRBD1	TRBV5-1	14	TRBJ1-3	TGCGCCAGCAGCAGGACAGGGAGTGGAAACACCATATATTTT	CASSRTGSGNTIYF
-	TRBV4-1	15	TRBJ2-3	TGCGCCAGCAGCCACCCGACAGGTAGCACAGATACGCAGTATTTT	CASSHPTGSTDTQYF
TRBD1	TRBV11-2	13	TRBJ1-1	TGTGCCAGCAGACAAGAAAACAGGGGCGAAGCTTTCTTT	CASRQENRGEAFF
-	TRBV7-2	15	TRBJ1-2	TGTGCCAGCAGCTTAGGGGGGGGCGCAGTCTATGGCTACACCTTC	CASSLGGGAVYGYTF
-	TRBV7-9	13	TRBJ1-2	TGTGCCAGCAGCTTCCCTGCAGGGGACGGCTACACCTTC	CASSFPAGDGYTF
-	TRBV27	12	TRBJ1-1	TGTGCCAGCAGTTTTCGAGGACAGAGAGCTTTCTTT	CASSFRGQRAFF
-	TRBV2	15	TRBJ1-1	TGTGCCAGCAGTGTCGTCAGGGGTACGGACACTGAAGCTTTCTTT	CASSVVRGTDTEAFF
-	TRBV7-6	13	TRBJ1-1	TGTGCCAGCAGCTATACCCAGGGCGCTGAAGCTTTCTTT	CASSYTQGAEAFF
-	TRBV30	14	TRBJ2-7	TGTGCCTGGGGTCCCCCTGGAGTAGCCTACGAGCAGTACTTC	CAWGPPGVAYEQYF
-	TRBV28	15	TRBJ1-2	TGTGCCAGCAGTTCCTCCATAAGAGGTTCGGGTGGCTACACCTTC	CASSSSIRGSGGYTF
-	TRBV12-1	17	TRBJ1-3	TGTGCCAGCAGCCCACCGACCGGGACAGGACTCGGAAACACCATATATTTT	CASSPPTGTGLGNTIYF
-	TRBV6-1	14	TRBJ2-5	TGTGCCAGCAGTGAAAGTGGGACTCGGGAGACCCAGTACTTC	CASSESGTRETQYF
-	TRBV19	15	TRBJ1-4	TGTGCCAGTAGTGCGCCGGGACAAACTAATGAAAAACTGTTTTTT	CASSAPGQTNEKLFF